The clone carrying this TCR beta chain was recorded only once. A junction boundary mismatches the germline segment, possibly from a read error. The CDR3 runs 12 residues. The germline V gene has CDR1 SEHNR and CDR2 FQNEAQ (reference sequence). The record originates from a study of blood T cell repertoires in COVID-19. Overall study context: PBMCs, B-cell-depleted T cells, or T cells were the source of the cDNA or gDNA that made up the material.

In the study's own analysis: The authors estimated nucleated cell counts from reference gene primer amplification. Profiling relied on immunoSEQ multiplex PCR, and the TCRdb table lists in-frame clones only, not all of them. Clonal size and the V and J genes are those of that table, whereas D and trimming came from the DNA. The sample holds about 250,000 clones, 65% to 85% seen once. The V call is TRBV7-9, the J call TRBJ1-4, with 8 nucleotides matching TRBD1. This TCR was recovered from a man aged 40-50 years with active or convalescent COVID-19. What was sequenced was peripheral blood. For the CDR3, the DNA is TGTGCCAGCAGCCGCTCCGGGACAGGCCCGATTTTT. It translates to CASSRSGTGPIF. The whole variable domain, filled in from reference TRBV7-9 and TRBJ1-4, reads DTGVSQNPRHKITKRGQNVTFRCDPISEHNRLYWYRQTLGQGPEFLTYFQNEAQLEKSRLLSDRFSAERPKGSFSTLEIQRTEQGDSAMYLCASSRSGTGPIFGSGTQLSVL.